The 7 T cell receptor beta chains presented below share a single source sample, sequenced in a study of blood T cell repertoires in COVID-19. Profiled with immunoSEQ multiplex PCR; TCRdb holds only in-frame clones, not every one. The repertoire holds some 190,000 clones, with under 80% as singletons. Sequenced sample: peripheral blood. The receptors were sampled from a woman in her 50s with acute or convalescent COVID-19.

This clone was seen just once. The CDR3 DNA is TGCGCCAGCAGCTTGCGTCCCTTCAACTATGGCTACACCTTC. This gives the protein CASSLRPFNYGYTF. V and J are TRBV5-1 and TRBJ1-2, with D unresolved. The V end was cut by 1 base, the J end by 2 bases, with 9 bases between. Germline CDR1 and CDR2: SGHRS and YFSETQ. The CDR3 length is 14 residues.

This clone has more than one count but fewer than ten. As DNA, the CDR3 is TGTGCCAGTACCATCCTGGGACAAAAGAACACTGAAGCTTTCTTT. It codes for CASTILGQKNTEAFF. This chain connects TRBV19 to TRBJ1-1; tentative D call: TRBD1 (6 bases). This CDR3 is built from 15 residues. The V end lost 7 bases, the J end lost 1 base, and 16 bases lay between the germline ends. Germline CDR1 and CDR2: LNHDA and SQIVND (reference sequence). The full variable domain, its missing parts supplied by reference TRBV19 and TRBJ1-1, is DGGITQSPKYLFRKEGQNVTLSCEQNLNHDAMYWYRQDPGQGLRLIYYSQIVNDFQKGDIAEGYSVSREKKESFPLTVTSAQKNPTAFYLCASTILGQKNTEAFFGQGTRLTVV.

The chain employs TRBV9 and TRBJ1-6, with D possibly matching TRBD1 (5 bases). Germline assignment: CDR1 SGDLS and CDR2 YYNGEE. This CDR3 is 16 amino acids long. V shed 5 bases and J shed 8 bases, with 20 bases lying between them. CDR3 loop: CASRRRGLGGDSPLHF. CDR3 coding DNA: TGTGCCAGCAGGAGGAGGGGTCTCGGAGGGGATTCACCCCTCCACTTT.

The J gene is TRBJ2-7, the V gene TRBV5-4; 12 bases align to TRBD2. CDR3 length: 17 residues. Trimming at V came to 5 bases and at J to 5 bases, leaving 14 bases not matched to a gene. The germline CDR1 and CDR2 sequences are SGHNT and YYREEE (reference sequence). The CDR3 DNA follows: TGTGCCAGCAGGGGACGAACTAGCGGGGGGCCGCTCGACGAGCAGTACTTC. It codes for CASRGRTSGGPLDEQYF.

The chain employs TRBV19 and TRBJ2-6; a weak D match, TRBD1 (5 bases). The CDR3 runs 18 residues. From germline, CDR1 is LNHDA and CDR2 SQIVND (reference sequence). Trimming pared 5 bases from V and 0 bases from J, leaving 17 bases between. Here the CDR3 reads CASSSSGHSISGANVLTF. CDR3 DNA sequence: TGTGCCAGTAGTTCGTCCGGACATTCTATCTCTGGGGCCAACGTCCTGACTTTC.

The rearrangement uses TRBV5-6 and TRBJ2-3; a possible D gene is TRBD2 (5 bases). The germline V and J ends were trimmed by 0 bases and 2 bases, with 16 bases remaining between them. CDR1 SGHDT and CDR2 YYEEEE come from the germline V gene. The CDR3 consists of 17 residues. Here the CDR3 DNA reads TGTGCCAGCAGCTTGGTCTTCACGGACTTCTACACAGATACGCAGTATTTT. Protein product: CASSLVFTDFYTDTQYF.

The chain recombines TRBV14 with TRBJ2-1, with D maybe TRBD2 (6 bases). The CDR3 covers 13 residues. Trimming removed 0 bases from V and 14 bases from J, with 14 bases in between. Germline CDR1 and CDR2: SGHDN and FVKESK. CDR3 DNA sequence: TGTGCCAGCAGCCAAGATTGGCGGGGAAAGGAGTTCTTC. As protein: CASSQDWRGKEFF.